The source of this T cell receptor beta chain is a study of T-cell memory formation after mild COVID-19. For the study at large: Most TCR clusters belonged to a single donor.

For this clonotype: The antigen is undetermined.

Study observations and caveats: That cross-reactive memory joined was suggested by some responding clones appearing in pre-infection memory. Among CD4+ contracting clones, most were CM and EM, and CD8+ ones EMRA.

Each CDR3 protein is one row after TCRdb ran MiXCR on the 5' RACE reads. The data contain 250,000 to 300,000 distinct CDR3 sequences, around 15% of them singletons. With V trimmed by 11 bases and J by 8 bases, 17 bases remained unmatched. The CDR3 extends over 14 amino acids. Source material: PBMCs or a T cell subset sorted from them (not recorded which). This receptor was identified in a man in his late teens or twenties who had mild COVID-19 (a few samples of this study predate the infection). Cell type and time point are not known. The rearrangement links TRBV12-3 or TRBV12-4 to TRBJ1-2; 7 bases line up with TRBD1. The CDR3, as DNA: TGTGCCTCCCTCGGTGGGACAGCGGTTTTAGGCTACACCTTC. Amino acids: CASLGGTAVLGYTF.